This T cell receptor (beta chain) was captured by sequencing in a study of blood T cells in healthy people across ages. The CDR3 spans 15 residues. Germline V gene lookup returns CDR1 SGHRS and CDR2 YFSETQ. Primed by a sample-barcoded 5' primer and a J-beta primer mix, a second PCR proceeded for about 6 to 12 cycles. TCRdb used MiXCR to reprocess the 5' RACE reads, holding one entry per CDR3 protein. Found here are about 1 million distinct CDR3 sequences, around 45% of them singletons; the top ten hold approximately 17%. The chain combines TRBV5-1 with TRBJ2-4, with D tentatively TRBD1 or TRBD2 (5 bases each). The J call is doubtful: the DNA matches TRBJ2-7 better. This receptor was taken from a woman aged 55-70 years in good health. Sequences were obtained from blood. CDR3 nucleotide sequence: TGCGCCAGCAGCCCCGGGACCGAGATCTCCTACGAGCAGTACTTC. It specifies CASSPGTEISYEQYF.